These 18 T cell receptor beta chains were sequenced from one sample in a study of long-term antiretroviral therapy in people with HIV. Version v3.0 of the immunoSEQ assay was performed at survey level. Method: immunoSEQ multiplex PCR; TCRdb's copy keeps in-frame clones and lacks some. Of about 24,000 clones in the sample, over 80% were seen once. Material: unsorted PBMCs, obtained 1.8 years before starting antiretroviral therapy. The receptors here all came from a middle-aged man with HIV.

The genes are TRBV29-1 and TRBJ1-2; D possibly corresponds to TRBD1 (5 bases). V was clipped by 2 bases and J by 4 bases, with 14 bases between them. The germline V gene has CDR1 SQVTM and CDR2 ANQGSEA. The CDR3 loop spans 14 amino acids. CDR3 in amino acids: CSVEKGVEGYGYTF. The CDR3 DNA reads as TGCAGCGTTGAAAAAGGGGTTGAAGGCTATGGCTACACCTTC.

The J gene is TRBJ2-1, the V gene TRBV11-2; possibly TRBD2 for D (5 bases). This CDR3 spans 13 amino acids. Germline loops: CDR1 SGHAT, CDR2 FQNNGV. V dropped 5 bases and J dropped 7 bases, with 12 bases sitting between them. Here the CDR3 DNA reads TGTGCCAGCAGCACCGGACTGGTTAATGAGCAGTTCTTC. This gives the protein CASSTGLVNEQFF.

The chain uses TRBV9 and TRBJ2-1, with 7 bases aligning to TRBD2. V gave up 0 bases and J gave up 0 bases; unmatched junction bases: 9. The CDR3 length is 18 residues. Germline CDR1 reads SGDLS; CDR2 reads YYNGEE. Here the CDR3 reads CASSVERKLAASYNEQFF. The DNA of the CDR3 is TGTGCCAGCAGCGTAGAGAGGAAGCTAGCGGCCTCCTACAATGAGCAGTTCTTC.

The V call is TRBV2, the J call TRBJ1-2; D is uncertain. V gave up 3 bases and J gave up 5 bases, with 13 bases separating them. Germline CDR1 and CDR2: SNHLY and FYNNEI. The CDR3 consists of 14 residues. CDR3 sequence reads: CASSDGRWRYGYTF. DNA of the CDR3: TGTGCCAGCAGTGATGGGCGATGGAGGTATGGCTACACCTTC.

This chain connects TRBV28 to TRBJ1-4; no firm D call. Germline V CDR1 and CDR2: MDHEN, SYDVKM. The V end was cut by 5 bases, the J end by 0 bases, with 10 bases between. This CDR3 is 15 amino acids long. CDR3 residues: CASSLTVATNEKLFF. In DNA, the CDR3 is TGTGCCAGCAGTCTGACGGTTGCAACTAATGAAAAACTGTTTTTT. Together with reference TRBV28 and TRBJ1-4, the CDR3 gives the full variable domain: DVKVTQSSRYLVKRTGEKVFLECVQDMDHENMFWYRQDPGLGLRLIYFSYDVKMKEKGDIPEGYSVSREKKERFSLILESASTNQTSMYLCASSLTVATNEKLFFGSGTQLSVL.

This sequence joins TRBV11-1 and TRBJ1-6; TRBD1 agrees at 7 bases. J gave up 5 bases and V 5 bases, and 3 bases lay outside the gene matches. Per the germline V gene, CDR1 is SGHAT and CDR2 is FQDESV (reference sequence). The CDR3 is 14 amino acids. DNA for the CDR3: TGTGCCAGCAGCCCGGGGACAGATAATTCACCCCTCCACTTT. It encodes CASSPGTDNSPLHF.

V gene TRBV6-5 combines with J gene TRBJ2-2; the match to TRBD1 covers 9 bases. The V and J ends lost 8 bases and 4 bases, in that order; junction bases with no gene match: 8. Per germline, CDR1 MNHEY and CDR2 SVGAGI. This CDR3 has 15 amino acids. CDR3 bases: TGTGCCAGCTCTGGTGGGGACAGGGTCACCGGGGAGCTGTTTTTT. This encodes CASSGGDRVTGELFF.

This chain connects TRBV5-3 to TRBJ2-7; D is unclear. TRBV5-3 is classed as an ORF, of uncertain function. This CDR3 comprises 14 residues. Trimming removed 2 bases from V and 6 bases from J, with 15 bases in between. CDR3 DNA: TGTGCCAGAAGCTTTAGAGACGGATGGGCCGAGCAGTACTTC. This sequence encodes CARSFRDGWAEQYF.

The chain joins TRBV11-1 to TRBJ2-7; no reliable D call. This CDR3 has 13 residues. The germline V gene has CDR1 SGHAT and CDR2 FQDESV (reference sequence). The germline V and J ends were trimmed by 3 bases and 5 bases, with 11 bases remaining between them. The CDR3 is CASSFSPGNEQYF. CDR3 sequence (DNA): TGTGCCAGCAGCTTTTCTCCGGGCAACGAGCAGTACTTC. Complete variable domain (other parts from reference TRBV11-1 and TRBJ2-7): EAEVAQSPRYKITEKSQAVAFWCDPISGHATLYWYRQILGQGPELLVQFQDESVVDDSQLPKDRFSAERLKGVDSTLKIQPAELGDSAMYLCASSFSPGNEQYFGPGTRLTVT.

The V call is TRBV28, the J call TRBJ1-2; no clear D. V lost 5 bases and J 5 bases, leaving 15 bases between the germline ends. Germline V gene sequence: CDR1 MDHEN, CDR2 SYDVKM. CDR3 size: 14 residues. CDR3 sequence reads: CASSVREGTYGYTF. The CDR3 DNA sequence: TGTGCCAGCAGTGTGAGGGAAGGTACTTATGGCTACACCTTC.

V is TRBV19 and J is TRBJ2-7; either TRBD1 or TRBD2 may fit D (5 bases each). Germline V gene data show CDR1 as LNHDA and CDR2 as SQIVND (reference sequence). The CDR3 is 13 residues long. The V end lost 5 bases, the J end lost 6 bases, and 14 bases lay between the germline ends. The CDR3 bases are TGTGCCAGTAGTGCTGACCGGGGACGCGAGCAGTACTTC. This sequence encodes CASSADRGREQYF.

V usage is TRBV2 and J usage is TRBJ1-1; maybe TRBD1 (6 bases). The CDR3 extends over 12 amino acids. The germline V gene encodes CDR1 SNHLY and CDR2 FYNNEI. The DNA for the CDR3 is TGTGCTAGAGGAAAGGGGGGACCTGAAGCTTTCTTT. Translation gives CARGKGGPEAFF.

CDR3 nucleotide sequence: TGTGCCAGCAGTACACGGCCCATGGCCAATCAGCCCCAGCATTTT. Protein: CASSTRPMANQPQHF. This rearrangement joins TRBV27 to TRBJ1-5; D gene ambiguous. V dropped 5 bases and J dropped 3 bases, with 14 bases sitting between them. The germline CDR1 and CDR2 sequences are MNHEY and SMNVEV (reference sequence). This CDR3 spans 15 amino acids.

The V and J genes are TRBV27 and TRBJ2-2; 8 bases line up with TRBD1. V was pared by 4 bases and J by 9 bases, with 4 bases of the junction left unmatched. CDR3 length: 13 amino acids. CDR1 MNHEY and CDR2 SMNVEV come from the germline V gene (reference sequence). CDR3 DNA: TGTGCCAGCAGTTCCCGGACAGGGAGGGAGCTGTTTTTT. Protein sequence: CASSSRTGRELFF.

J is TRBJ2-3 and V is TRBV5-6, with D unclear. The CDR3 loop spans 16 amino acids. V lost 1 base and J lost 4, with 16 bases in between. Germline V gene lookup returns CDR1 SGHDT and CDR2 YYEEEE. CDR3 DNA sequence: TGTGCCAGCAGCTTGAAGCTACTCTCAGATGCAGATACGCAGTATTTT. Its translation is CASSLKLLSDADTQYF.

The CDR3 sequence is CASSADRGNNEKLFF. The CDR3 region has the DNA TGTGCCAGCAGTGCCGACAGGGGTAATAATGAAAAACTGTTTTTT. The chain combines TRBV27 with TRBJ1-4, with 8 bases lining up with TRBD1. Losses at the gene ends were 5 bases for V and 4 bases for J; bases not matched to a gene: 6. CDR3 length: 15 amino acids. The germline V gene has CDR1 MNHEY and CDR2 SMNVEV (reference sequence).

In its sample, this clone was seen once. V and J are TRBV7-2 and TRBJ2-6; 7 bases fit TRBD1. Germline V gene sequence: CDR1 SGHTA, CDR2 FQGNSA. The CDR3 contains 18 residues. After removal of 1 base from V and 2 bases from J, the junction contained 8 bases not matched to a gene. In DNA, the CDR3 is TGTGCCAGCAGCTTAGTGGGGACAGCCTCAACTGGGGCCAACGTCCTGACTTTC. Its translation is CASSLVGTASTGANVLTF. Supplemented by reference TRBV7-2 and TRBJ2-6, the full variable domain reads GAGVSQSPSNKVTEKGKDVELRCDPISGHTALYWYRQSLGQGLEFLIYFQGNSAPDKSGLPSDRFSAERTGGSVSTLTIQRTQQEDSAVYLCASSLVGTASTGANVLTFGAGSRLTVL.

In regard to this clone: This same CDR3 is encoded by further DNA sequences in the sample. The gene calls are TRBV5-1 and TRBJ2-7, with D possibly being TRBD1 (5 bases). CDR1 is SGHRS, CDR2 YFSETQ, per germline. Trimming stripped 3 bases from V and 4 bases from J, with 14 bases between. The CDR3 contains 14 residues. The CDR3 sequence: CASSSVGVSYEQYF. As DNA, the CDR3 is TGCGCCAGCAGCTCGGTAGGGGTTTCGTACGAGCAGTACTTC. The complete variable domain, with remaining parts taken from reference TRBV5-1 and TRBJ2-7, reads KAGVTQTPRYLIKTRGQQVTLSCSPISGHRSVSWYQQTPGQGLQFLFEYFSETQRNKGNFPGRFSGRQFSNSRSEMNVSTLELGDSALYLCASSSVGVSYEQYFGPGTRLTVT.